This T cell receptor (beta chain) was retrieved from a study of blood T cell repertoires in COVID-19 (dated by TCRdb to 2020 to 2021). Broadly, across the study: Collaborator samples came from the United States, Italy and Spain and covered acute and convalescent phases of COVID-19. The prospective study material was composed of cDNA or gDNA derived from T cells, B-cell-depleted T cells, or PBMCs. A de-identified subject ID, COVID-19 status, age in years and sex were almost always included in the sample metadata. Samples were obtained from the ongoing ImmuneRACE study (first 160 participants) and from approximately 1,200 subjects provided by 6 global collaborators. A freely available public database, intended as a resource for researchers studying the immune response to SARS-CoV-2, is where the repertoires were released. The dataset comprised deeply sampled blood TCRbeta repertoires from subjects exposed to, actively infected with, or recovered from COVID-19. HLA class I and class II types, where available, came from metadata supplied by the sample provider rather than from assay-based typing.

Trimming leaves V shorter by 6 bases and J shorter by 2 bases, with the junction holding 5 bases beyond the gene matches. Via the germline V gene, CDR1 is KGHSH and CDR2 LQKENI. The CDR3 spans 15 residues, from the cysteine through the phenylalanine. Only the CDR3 region is kept as DNA, spanning 45 bases read in frame from base 1. The immunoSEQ Assay, a bias-controlled multiplex PCR, was used to amplify TCRbeta CDR3 regions from genomic DNA. On the study's bioinformatics: The number of nucleated cells in each sample was estimated by amplification of reference gene primers within the assay. To quantify the absolute abundance of each unique TCRbeta CDR3 rearrangement, sequence reads were collapsed and filtered. For each sample, productive Simpson clonality was calculated by taking the square root of Simpson's diversity index across productive rearrangements. As stored in TCRdb, this immuneACCESS dataset retains in-frame rearrangements with V and J assigned. A fraction of the clones does not appear; measured against another copy, unresolved V genes explain less than half of the discrepancy, and the remainder lacks a known reason. The V and J calls and clone size are taken from that table; D and trimming were inferred from the DNA. The sample includes about 150,000 clones, with roughly 78% observed a single time. Roughly 1.8% of the sample is held by the ten biggest clonotypes.

Each collaborating institution followed its own protocols to collect whole blood in K2EDTA tubes. For TCRbeta analysis, collaborators shipped samples as frozen whole blood, isolated PBMCs, or DNA extracted from either of those sample types. Overall results and qualifications from the work: How much clinical and demographic metadata was included differed by source and by participant, and the metadata was provided uncurated.

On this clone: No cognate antigen has been identified for it. Per-nucleotide qualities are absent, and no much larger clonotype sits a single base away.

This TCR came from a man older than 75 with acute or convalescent COVID-19. The chain couples TRBV18 to TRBJ2-5; the junction holds 11 bases that match TRBD2. The sequenced sample was peripheral blood. At the DNA level, the sequence is TGTGCCAGCTCCCCGGGACTAGCGGCGCAAGAGACCCAGTACTTC. The encoded protein is CASSPGLAAQETQYF.